Following are 15 T cell receptor beta chains from one sample sequenced in a study of molecular identifiers for immune sequencing clone quantification. One entry per CDR3 protein, called by TCRdb with MiXCR from the PCR reads. The sample records approximately 20,000 distinct CDR3 sequences, under 25% being singletons. Sequenced sample: naive CD8+ T cells from blood, with Jurkat cell RNA spiked in. Subset here: FACS-sorted CD8+CD4-CCR7+CD45RA+ naive T cells. The receptors were gathered from a human donor in good health. Some libraries in this study had Jurkat cell RNA spiked in.

By frequency in the sample, this clonotype is medium-sized (0.01 to 0.1%). The genes are TRBV4-3 and TRBJ2-7, with D perhaps being TRBD1 or TRBD2 (6 bases each). The CDR3 length is 14 residues. Trimming stripped 1 base from V and 6 bases from J, with 13 bases between. The V gene's germline CDR1 is LGHNA and CDR2 YSLEER. In DNA form, the CDR3 reads TGCGCCAGCAGCCAAGGGTTAGGGGGGTCCGAGCAGTACTTC. Its protein is CASSQGLGGSEQYF.

This clonotype showed up many times. This rearrangement joins TRBV9 to TRBJ2-3, with 7 bases identical to TRBD1. The germline gives CDR1 SGDLS, CDR2 YYNGEE. Trimming at V came to 2 bases and at J to 4 bases, leaving 4 bases not matched to a gene. This CDR3 region has 14 residues. As DNA, the CDR3 is TGTGCCAGCAGCGTGGCAGGGGGTTCAGATACGCAGTATTTT. Translating gives CASSVAGGSDTQYF.

In its sample, this clonotype ranks as medium-sized. This sequence joins TRBV20-1 and TRBJ1-2, with 8 bases that match TRBD1. The CDR3 spans 13 residues. The germline gives CDR1 DFQATT, CDR2 SNEGSKA (reference sequence). V shed 5 bases and J 7 bases; nucleotides not matched to a gene: 9. The CDR3 loop reads CSAETGVIFGYTF. CDR3 nucleotides: TGCAGTGCTGAGACAGGGGTAATTTTTGGCTACACCTTC.

A few counts support this clonotype. The chain joins TRBV7-6 to TRBJ2-5; 8 positions agree with TRBD1. Germline trimming cut 7 bases from V and 3 bases from J; bases unmatched to any gene: 7. This CDR3 is built from 14 residues. Germline loops: CDR1 SGHVS, CDR2 FNYEAQ. CDR3 nucleotides: TGTGCCAGCAAATGGACAGGGTGGGAAGAGACCCAGTACTTC. Its translation is CASKWTGWEETQYF.

The V call is TRBV19, the J call TRBJ2-5; D is perhaps TRBD2 (6 bases). The length of the CDR3 is 14 residues. The V and J ends lost 5 bases and 4 bases respectively, with 14 bases between them. Germline CDR1 reads LNHDA; CDR2 reads SQIVND (reference sequence). The CDR3 spells CASSPTGVRETQYF. CDR3 coding DNA: TGTGCCAGTAGTCCTACGGGAGTTCGAGAGACCCAGTACTTC.

This clonotype showed up just once. Just one base apart from a much larger clone, this may be a read error. This chain connects TRBV9 to TRBJ2-1; D tentatively fits TRBD1 or TRBD2 (5 bases each). CDR1 is SGDLS and CDR2 is YYNGEE in the germline V gene. This CDR3 is 14 amino acids long. The V and J ends lost 4 bases and 4 bases respectively, with 12 bases between them. The CDR3 region has the DNA TGTGCCAGCAGCACCCCTGAGGGGTACAATGAGCAGTTCTTC. Amino acids: CASSTPEGYNEQFF.

The sample holds many counts of this clonotype. The J gene is TRBJ2-3, the V gene TRBV12-3 or TRBV12-4, with a possible D match to TRBD2 (6 bases). The germline V and J ends were trimmed by 5 bases and 5 bases, with 14 bases remaining between them. The CDR3 covers 14 residues. CDR3 bases: TGTGCCAGCAGTGCCCTACTAGCAGGAGATACGCAGTATTTT. It translates to CASSALLAGDTQYF.

There are many counts of this clonotype. The chain links TRBV15 to TRBJ2-5; D remains ambiguous. Trimming removed 1 base at V and 5 bases at J, with 8 bases between. This CDR3 region has 13 residues. Per germline, CDR1 LNHNV and CDR2 YYDKDF (reference sequence). CDR3 amino acids: CATSRGPPETQYF. In DNA form, the CDR3 reads TGTGCCACCAGCAGAGGCCCCCCGGAGACCCAGTACTTC.

By share, this clonotype ranks as medium-sized. The chain combines TRBV12-3 or TRBV12-4 with TRBJ2-3; TRBD2 aligns across 12 bases. The CDR3 totals 17 residues. The ends lost 1 base at V and 2 bases at J; junction bases unmatched: 4. CDR3 DNA: TGTGCCAGCAGTTTAGTAGGACTAGCGGGACCCACAGATACGCAGTATTTT. This encodes CASSLVGLAGPTDTQYF.

Of note for this clonotype: A much larger clonotype is one base distant, so this may be a read error. V gene TRBV20-1 combines with J gene TRBJ2-7; a possible D gene is TRBD2 (6 bases). The CDR3 loop spans 13 amino acids. With 3 bases removed from V and 2 bases from J, the gap between germline ends came to 11 bases. Germline CDR1 reads DFQATT; CDR2 reads SNEGSKA (reference sequence). The CDR3 spells CSASREHPYEQYF. CDR3 sequence (DNA): TGCAGTGCTAGTCGGGAGCACCCCTACGAGCAGTACTTC.

The table lists this clonotype with many counts. The rearrangement joins TRBV4-2 to TRBJ2-7; D gene unclear. Trimming took off 0 bases at V and 1 base at J, with 4 bases between the two ends. Per germline, CDR1 LGHNA and CDR2 YNFKEQ. This CDR3 has 13 amino acids. CDR3 in DNA: TGTGCCAGCAGCCAAGACAGTTCCTACGAGCAGTACTTC. It yields the protein CASSQDSSYEQYF.

Regarding this clonotype: Given a much more abundant clone one base away, this may be a read error. V usage is TRBV28 and J usage is TRBJ2-7; TRBD2 matches 7 bases. This CDR3 is 18 amino acids long. Germline CDR1 MDHEN, CDR2 SYDVKM. V lost 3 bases and J lost 6; bases outside the gene matches: 20. Here the CDR3 DNA reads TGTGCCAGCAGTTTCGCGGCGGGAGCGGTATGGCTCTCGGGCGAGCAGTACTTC. Its translation: CASSFAAGAVWLSGEQYF.

This clonotype was counted ten times or more. The chain is built from TRBV4-1 and TRBJ1-1, with D unresolved. The CDR3 has 15 residues. Germline-derived CDR1 and CDR2 are MGHRA and YSYEKL. Trimming removed 0 bases from V and 3 bases from J, with 11 bases in between. The CDR3 loop reads CASSQDPLPYTEAFF. The CDR3 bases are TGCGCCAGCAGCCAAGACCCTCTTCCGTACACTGAAGCTTTCTTT.

This chain links TRBV9 with TRBJ2-3; TRBD1 aligns across 8 bases. The CDR3 is 14 residues long. Trimming cost V 4 bases and J 1 base; bases outside gene matches: 2. The germline V gene has CDR1 SGDLS and CDR2 YYNGEE. The CDR3: CASSPGQGTDTQYF. CDR3 DNA sequence: TGTGCCAGCAGCCCGGGACAGGGCACAGATACGCAGTATTTT.

This clonotype is labeled as medium-sized. The chain's CDR3 is CASRVGGGDYNEQFF. CDR3 nucleotide sequence: TGTGCCAGCAGGGTGGGCGGGGGAGACTACAATGAGCAGTTCTTC. The genes are TRBV27 and TRBJ2-1; 7 bases match TRBD2. Germline V gives CDR1 MNHEY, CDR2 SMNVEV (reference sequence). The CDR3 runs 15 residues. V trimming: 6 bases; J trimming: 3 bases; junction bases outside the gene matches: 8.